Below, one T cell receptor beta chain is given with its context. The data were obtained in a study of T cell changes during pregnancy in multiple sclerosis. The repertoire was sequenced with immunoSEQ multiplex PCR; TCRdb's copy has only in-frame clones and lacks some. The repertoire holds about 73,000 clones, with 85% to 95% as singletons. This clonotype originated in a female donor in good health, enrolled as a control in a pregnancy study. The sequences come from peripheral blood, collected in the second trimester of pregnancy.

The CDR3 loop is CASRSSGGARLFF. The CDR3 DNA sequence: TGTGCCAGCAGGTCAAGCGGGGGGGCACGACTGTTTTTT. The V and J genes are TRBV7-2 and TRBJ2-2; 10 bases are shared with TRBD2. Trimming at V came to 6 bases and at J to 14 bases, leaving 9 bases not matched to a gene. The CDR3 extends over 13 amino acids. Germline CDR1 reads SGHTA; CDR2 reads FQGNSA.